This paragraph reports one TCR beta chain. Its antigen is currently unknown. The data are from a study of Ad26.COV2.S vaccination and SARS-CoV-2 variants. V shed 6 bases and J shed 2 bases, with 6 bases lying between them. CDR1 is SNHLY, CDR2 FYNNEI, per germline. This CDR3 region has 12 residues. Points from the study as a whole: Placebo recipients had lower spike-specific TCR breadth than vaccine recipients.

Only in-frame clones appear in the TCRdb table, and some are missing; sequencing was by immunoSEQ multiplex PCR. The sample has roughly 420,000 clones, 88% seen once; the top ten hold approximately 4%. As for treatment: approximately 18 received Ad26.COV2.S at low or high dose, single or two shots; roughly five received placebo; per-sample allocation not given. It was on day 63 after the first vaccine or placebo injection that samples were taken. Boston hosted the donor, who was an adult aged 18-55 years. This receptor was obtained from a person aged 18-60 years who received the Ad26.COV2.S COVID-19 vaccine or a placebo. The starting material was peripheral blood, obtained in a trial of Ad26.COV2.S vaccine versus placebo. The V and J genes are TRBV2 and TRBJ2-3; D gene ambiguous. The CDR3 DNA reads as TGTGCCAGCAGGGAACTCACAGATACGCAGTATTTT. The encoded protein is CASRELTDTQYF.